The T cell receptor beta chain described here comes from a study of T cell changes during pregnancy in multiple sclerosis. The CDR3 extends over 15 amino acids. CDR1 is SGHRS and CDR2 is YFSETQ in the germline V gene. Trimming left V 0 bases short and J 0 bases short, with 9 bases between. The table came from immunoSEQ multiplex PCR; TCRdb's copy has only in-frame clones and leaves some out. This table holds about 40,000 clones, just over 90% found once. This material consisted of peripheral blood, taken before pregnancy. The genes are TRBV5-1 and TRBJ1-1; no reliable D call. The receptor was derived from a female donor with multiple sclerosis, enrolled in a pregnancy study. The CDR3 DNA sequence: TGCGCCAGCAGCTTGGGTCAGGTACTGAACACTGAAGCTTTCTTT. As protein: CASSLGQVLNTEAFF.